This TCR beta chain is from a study of T cells in Graves' hyperthyroidism and ophthalmopathy. There were TCR beta CDR3 regions amplified from RNA transcripts. The study used the HTBI primer set for a first-round RT-PCR of the TCR CDR3. TCRdb called the multiplex PCR reads again in MiXCR, with one record for every CDR3 protein. The table records roughly 500,000 distinct CDR3 sequences, about 15% of them present only once. The V gene end was trimmed by 7 bases and the J gene end by 6 bases; junction bases not matched to a gene: 7. Germline V gene sequence: CDR1 MDHEN, CDR2 SYDVKM. The CDR3 is 14 amino acids.

Sequenced sample: blood. The TCR was taken from a woman between 25 and 40 years old with Graves' ophthalmopathy. This chain links TRBV28 with TRBJ2-1; 9 bases are shared with TRBD1. The CDR3 loop is CASILRDRANEQFF. In DNA, the CDR3 is TGTGCCAGCATCCTCCGGGACAGGGCCAATGAGCAGTTCTTC.